This TCR beta chain was recovered during a study of shared clonotypes between healthy human individuals. Whole-study results and caveats: Limited genetic and exposure-history diversity came from having few donors. Apart from blood, nothing was sampled; tissue repertoires likely differ.

Germline lookup yields CDR1 SGDLS and CDR2 YYNGEE. The CDR3 has 12 residues. Trimming shortened V by 3 bases and J by 4 bases, and 5 bases separated the two germline ends. Under the authors' procedure: Quality scores were absent from the junction-only immunoSEQ sequences, so filtering differed. Method: immunoSEQ multiplex PCR; TCRdb's copy keeps in-frame clones and lacks some. V, J and clone size were drawn from that table, and D and trimming were deduced from the DNA. The table includes a few million clones, 80% to 95% detected once. In the naive CD8 group, cells lacked CD45RO and were positively selected for CCR7, so terminally differentiated effector memory CD45RA+ cells were left out. For this clone: Antigen unknown. The same CDR3 is also encoded by other DNA sequences in this sample.

The TCR originated in a man younger than 35 in good health. Some clones in this sample may be carry-over from other donors' samples. This chain uses TRBV9 with TRBJ2-1; no definite D call. Material: naive CD8+ T cells from PBMCs. Here the CDR3 reads CASSARYNEQFF. CDR3 bases: TGTGCCAGCAGCGCCCGATACAATGAGCAGTTCTTC.